This T cell receptor beta chain was sequenced in a study of T-cell memory formation after mild COVID-19. Background on the study: The two donors had largely donor-specific TCR clusters. Study-wide findings and caveats: Later expanders leaned CD4+, whereas clones that contracted between day 15 and 85 were balanced CD4/CD8.

This clonotype was recorded a few times. Its antigen is not identified. A 5'RACE reaction primed in the constant segment made cDNA libraries of TCR alpha and TCR beta, and these carried sample barcodes and UMIs. TCRdb called the 5' RACE reads again in MiXCR, with one record for every CDR3 protein. The top ten hold 20% to 25% of the sample, which has around 310,000 distinct CDR3 sequences, around 15% seen once. Per the germline V gene, CDR1 is SGHAT and CDR2 is FQDESV (reference sequence). CDR3 length: 16 amino acids. The trim removed 4 bases at V and 4 bases at J, leaving 8 bases unmatched. The V call is TRBV11-1, the J call TRBJ2-2; 8 nucleotides agree with TRBD1. Sequenced: PBMCs or a T cell subset sorted from them (not recorded which). The receptor comes from a man younger than 35 who had mild COVID-19 (a few samples of this study predate the infection). Cell type and time point are not known. The CDR3 is CASSSQQGVGTGELFF. For the CDR3, the DNA is TGTGCCAGCAGCTCCCAACAGGGGGTAGGCACCGGGGAGCTGTTTTTT.